A selection of T cell receptor beta chains follows, all from one sample in a study of shared clonotypes between healthy human individuals. Using immunoSEQ multiplex PCR, the repertoire was profiled, and TCRdb retains in-frame clones only, with some absent. The sample contains millions of clones, around 94% of which appear only once. The sequencing input was naive CD4+ T cells sorted from blood. The receptors shown here come from a man aged 18-30 years in good health. Each CDR3 is given with its conserved first and last residue. The D gene is left open where the match is weak. Size is omitted from some rows. Given values are once, few, many or a class for expanded clones.

v_gene,abundance,j_gene,d_gene,CDR3aa,CDR3nt
TRBV28,.,TRBJ2-3,TRBD1,CASRVGQGVADTQYF,TGTGCCAGCAGAGTGGGACAGGGGGTCGCAGATACGCAGTATTTT
TRBV6-5,.,TRBJ2-3,.,CASSYSGFSDTQYF,TGTGCCAGCAGTTACTCGGGGTTTTCAGATACGCAGTATTTT
TRBV5-1,.,TRBJ1-6,.,CASSYNRAPNSPLHF,TGCGCCAGCAGCTACAACAGGGCACCTAATTCACCCCTCCACTTT
TRBV19,.,TRBJ2-4,.,CASSIDAEIAKNIQYF,TGTGCCAGTAGTATAGATGCGGAGATAGCCAAAAACATTCAGTACTTC
TRBV5-4,.,TRBJ2-3,TRBD2,CASSFPSGGAQDTQYF,TGTGCCAGCAGCTTTCCTAGCGGGGGGGCACAAGATACGCAGTATTTT
TRBV5-6,.,TRBJ2-7,.,CASSFRSDRTTYEQYF,TGTGCCAGCAGTTTCCGTTCAGACAGGACCACCTACGAGCAGTACTTC
TRBV2,.,TRBJ1-2,.,CASSEEITLGGYGYTF,TGTGCCAGCAGTGAAGAGATCACGCTCGGGGGCTATGGCTACACCTTC
TRBV25-1,.,TRBJ2-6,.,CASSPPPGAGANVLTF,TGTGCCAGCTCCCCGCCCCCCGGGGCTGGGGCCAACGTCCTGACTTTC
TRBV28,.,TRBJ1-2,.,CASSSTDYGYTF,TGTGCCAGCAGTTCCACCGACTATGGCTACACCTTC
TRBV5-1,.,TRBJ1-5,TRBD1,CASSLGQGANQPQHF,TGCGCCAGCAGCTTGGGACAGGGGGCTAATCAGCCCCAGCATTTT
TRBV5-6,.,TRBJ1-1,.,CASSLRGGPEAFF,TGTGCCAGCAGCTTGAGAGGAGGACCTGAAGCTTTCTTT
TRBV19,.,TRBJ1-3,.,CASSPLGTSSGNTIYF,TGTGCCAGTAGCCCATTGGGGACTTCCTCCGGAAACACCATATATTTT
TRBV19,.,TRBJ2-5,TRBD2,CATRTSGGLQETQYF,TGTGCCACCCGGACTAGCGGGGGCTTACAAGAGACCCAGTACTTC
TRBV5-1,once,TRBJ1-5,TRBD1,CASSLTGGANQPQHF,TGCGCCAGCAGCCTGACAGGGGGCGCGAATCAGCCCCAGCATTTT
TRBV19,few,TRBJ1-6,TRBD1,CASTGVYNSPLHF,TGTGCATCGACAGGGGTGTATAATTCACCCCTCCACTTT
TRBV9,.,TRBJ2-2,.,CASSVYPGPFVRGELFF,TGTGCCAGCAGCGTTTATCCGGGACCCTTCGTCAGGGGGGAGCTGTTTTTT
TRBV19,.,TRBJ2-1,TRBD1,CASSPFTGDDEQFF,TGTGCCAGTAGTCCTTTTACAGGGGACGATGAGCAGTTCTTC
TRBV2,.,TRBJ1-4,.,CASSGWQGHEKLFF,TGTGCCAGCAGTGGATGGCAGGGTCATGAAAAACTGTTTTTT
TRBV18,.,TRBJ2-5,.,CASSLGPQETQYF,TGTGCCAGCTCACTGGGACCTCAAGAGACCCAGTACTTC
TRBV2,.,TRBJ1-1,.,CASSSGTMNTEAFF,TGTGCCAGCAGCTCCGGGACCATGAACACTGAAGCTTTCTTT
TRBV28,.,TRBJ2-3,TRBD2,CASSLGLAGGNTQYF,TGTGCCAGCAGTTTAGGGCTAGCGGGGGGAAATACGCAGTATTTT
TRBV7-9,.,TRBJ1-5,.,CASSPMDQPQHF,TGTGCCAGCAGCCCCATGGATCAGCCCCAGCATTTT
TRBV25-1,.,TRBJ2-7,.,CASSEGVWGSSYEQYF,TGTGCCAGCAGTGAAGGGGTATGGGGAAGCTCCTACGAGCAGTACTTC
TRBV19,.,TRBJ1-1,.,CASSSPENTEAFF,TGTGCCAGTAGCAGCCCGGAGAACACTGAAGCTTTCTTT
TRBV19,.,TRBJ1-2,.,CASSIVPGANYGYTF,TGTGCCAGTAGTATAGTCCCAGGGGCGAACTATGGCTACACCTTC
TRBV6-1,.,TRBJ2-7,TRBD1,CASRGTGEQYF,TGTGCCAGCAGGGGGACAGGCGAGCAGTACTTC
TRBV7-3,.,TRBJ1-1,.,CASSLSQGTEAFF,TGTGCCAGCAGCTTAAGCCAGGGCACTGAAGCTTTCTTT
TRBV6-1,.,TRBJ2-1,.,CALQGRGNHNEQFF,TGTGCCTTACAAGGCCGGGGTAACCACAATGAGCAGTTCTTC
TRBV7-9,.,TRBJ1-2,.,CASTHGAAYKGGLYTF,TGTGCCAGCACTCACGGTGCGGCCTACAAGGGTGGGCTCTACACCTTC
TRBV5-1,.,TRBJ1-6,TRBD1,CASSEGQINSPLHF,TGCGCCAGCAGCGAGGGACAGATTAATTCACCCCTCCACTTT
TRBV7-9,.,TRBJ1-1,.,CASSPQLGDFSEAFF,TGTGCCAGCAGCCCTCAGTTGGGGGATTTCTCTGAAGCTTTCTTT
TRBV6-5,.,TRBJ1-2,.,CASSYSSGKNYGYTF,TGTGCCAGCAGTTATTCGTCAGGAAAAAACTATGGCTACACCTTC
TRBV11-2,.,TRBJ2-7,.,CASSLANLAFYEQYF,TGTGCCAGCAGCTTAGCTAACCTAGCATTCTACGAGCAGTACTTC
TRBV4-1,.,TRBJ1-5,TRBD1,CASSQSGQGGQPQHF,TGCGCCAGCAGCCAATCGGGACAGGGCGGTCAGCCCCAGCATTTT
TRBV19,.,TRBJ1-5,.,CASSLDGTNQPQHF,TGTGCCAGTAGTTTAGACGGGACCAATCAGCCCCAGCATTTT
TRBV5-4,.,TRBJ1-6,TRBD1,CASSGGTGGLFNSPLHF,TGTGCCAGCAGCGGCGGGACAGGTGGTCTCTTTAATTCACCCCTCCACTTT
TRBV13,.,TRBJ1-3,.,CASSLRGNTIYF,TGTGCCAGCAGCCTACGAGGAAACACCATATATTTT
TRBV5-6,.,TRBJ1-2,TRBD1,CASSPGQVYGYTF,TGTGCCAGCAGCCCCGGACAGGTCTATGGCTACACCTTC
TRBV10-2,.,TRBJ1-2,.,CASRPGLGDYGYTF,TGCGCCAGCAGGCCGGGGCTGGGGGACTATGGCTACACCTTC
TRBV6-1,.,TRBJ1-5,.,CASRRVGDSNQPQHF,TGTGCCAGCAGGAGGGTTGGGGATAGCAATCAGCCCCAGCATTTT
TRBV2,.,TRBJ2-5,.,CASRRGETQYF,TGTGCCAGCAGGAGGGGGGAGACCCAGTACTTC
TRBV14,.,TRBJ1-1,.,CASSQATAGTEAFF,TGTGCCAGCAGCCAAGCCACCGCCGGGACCGAAGCTTTCTTT
TRBV12-5,.,TRBJ2-3,TRBD1,CASGGTGLWSDTQYF,TGTGCTAGTGGAGGGACAGGTCTCTGGTCAGATACGCAGTATTTT
TRBV30,.,TRBJ1-1,.,CAWSVGTPFF,TGTGCCTGGAGTGTCGGCACACCTTTCTTT